This T cell receptor (beta chain) was recovered during a study of T-cell memory formation after mild COVID-19. TCRdb passed the 5' RACE reads through MiXCR, listing each CDR3 protein once. Of approximately 560,000 distinct CDR3 sequences in the sample, roughly a sixth were seen once. Notes on this clonotype: As yet, its antigen is unknown.

Germline V gene sequence: CDR1 SGHTA, CDR2 FQGNSA. This CDR3 region has 14 residues. V was clipped by 2 bases and J by 5 bases, with 12 bases between them. General observations from the study: Clones contracting day 15 to 85 were balanced CD4/CD8; later expanders leaned CD4+. Those CD4+ clones that contracted were mainly in CM and EM (CD8+ ones in EMRA).

The chain employs TRBV7-2 and TRBJ2-5, with a tentative D call TRBD2 (6 bases). This clonotype originated in an adult woman who had mild COVID-19 (a few samples of this study predate the infection). Cell type and time point are not known. The material sequenced was PBMCs or a T cell subset sorted from them (not recorded which). Here the CDR3 reads CASSLMVAGETQYF. As DNA, the CDR3 is TGTGCCAGCAGCTTAATGGTGGCGGGGGAGACCCAGTACTTC.